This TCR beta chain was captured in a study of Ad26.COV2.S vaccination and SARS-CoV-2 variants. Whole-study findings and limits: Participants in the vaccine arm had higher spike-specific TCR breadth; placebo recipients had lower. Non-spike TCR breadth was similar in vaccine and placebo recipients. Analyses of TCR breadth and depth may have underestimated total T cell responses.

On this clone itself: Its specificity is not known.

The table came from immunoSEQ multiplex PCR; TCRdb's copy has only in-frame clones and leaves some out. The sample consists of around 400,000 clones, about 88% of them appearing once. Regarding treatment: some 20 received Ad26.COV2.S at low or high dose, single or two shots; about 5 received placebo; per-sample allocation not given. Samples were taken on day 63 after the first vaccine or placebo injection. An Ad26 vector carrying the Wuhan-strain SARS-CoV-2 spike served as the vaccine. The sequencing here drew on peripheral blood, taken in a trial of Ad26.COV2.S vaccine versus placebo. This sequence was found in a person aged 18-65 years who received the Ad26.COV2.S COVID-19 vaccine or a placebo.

The chain's CDR3 is CASSPRDRGNTIYF. The CDR3 bases are TGTGCCAGCAGCCCCCGGGACAGGGGAAACACCATATATTTT. The chain combines TRBV21-1 with TRBJ1-3; no DNA check was done on the table's D call, TRBD1. TRBV21-1 is a recognized pseudogene. CDR3 length: 14 amino acids.